The table lists the clone carrying this T cell receptor beta chain with a few counts. The antigen remains undetermined. The data belong to a study of T-cell memory formation after mild COVID-19. Study at large: Largely donor-specific sequence clusters came from two donors.

Each CDR3 protein gets one entry after TCRdb re-called the 5' RACE reads with MiXCR. The sample holds 400,000 or so distinct CDR3 sequences, around 18% seen once. General study results and limits: Day 15 to 85 contracting clones showed balanced CD4/CD8; day 15 to 37 expanders favored CD4+. Contracting CD4+ clones were located mainly in CM and EM, and CD8+ clones in EMRA. The finding that pre-infection memory included some responding clones suggested that cross-reactive memory joined.

J gave up 0 bases and V 5 bases, and 20 bases lay outside the gene matches. This CDR3 is built from 22 residues. The V gene's germline CDR1 is SGHRS and CDR2 YFSETQ. The chain couples TRBV5-1 to TRBJ2-3, with 14 bases lining up with TRBD2. This clonotype originated in an adult woman who had mild COVID-19 (a few samples of this study predate the infection). Cell type and time point are not known. The sequencing sample was made of PBMCs or a T cell subset sorted from them (not recorded which). CDR3 DNA: TGCGCCAGCAGGACCCGGGTGACATCCGGGACTAGCGGGGGAACTAGCACAGATACGCAGTATTTT. It codes for CASRTRVTSGTSGGTSTDTQYF.